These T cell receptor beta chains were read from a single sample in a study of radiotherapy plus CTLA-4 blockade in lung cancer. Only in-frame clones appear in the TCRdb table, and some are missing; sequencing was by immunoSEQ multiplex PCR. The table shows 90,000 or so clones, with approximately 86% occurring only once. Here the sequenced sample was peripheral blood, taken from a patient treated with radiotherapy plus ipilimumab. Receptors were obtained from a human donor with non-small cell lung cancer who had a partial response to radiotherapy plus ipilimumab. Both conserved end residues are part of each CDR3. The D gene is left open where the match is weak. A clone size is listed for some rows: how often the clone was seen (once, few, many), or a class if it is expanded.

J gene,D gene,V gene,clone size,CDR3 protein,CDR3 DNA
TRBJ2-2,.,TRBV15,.,CATSRQGSGELFF,TGTGCCACCAGCAGACAGGGGTCCGGGGAGCTGTTTTTT
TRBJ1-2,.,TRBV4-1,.,CASSQTGNGYTF,TGCGCCAGCAGCCAGACGGGTAATGGCTACACCTTC
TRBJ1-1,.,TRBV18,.,CASSQGQMNTEAFF,TGTGCCAGCTCTCAAGGACAAATGAACACTGAAGCTTTCTTT
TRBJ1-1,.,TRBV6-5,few,CASSTHLNTEAFF,TGTGCCAGCAGTACTCACCTGAACACTGAAGCTTTCTTT
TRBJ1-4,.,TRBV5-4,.,CASSSQDGEKLFF,TGTGCCAGCAGCAGTCAGGATGGTGAAAAACTGTTTTTT
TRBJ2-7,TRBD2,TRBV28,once,CASSLSTSGTYEQYF,TGTGCCAGCAGTCTATCGACTAGCGGGACCTACGAGCAGTACTTC
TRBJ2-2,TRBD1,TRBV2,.,CASSEQGAVTGELFF,TGTGCCAGCAGTGAACAGGGGGCCGTCACCGGGGAGCTGTTTTTT
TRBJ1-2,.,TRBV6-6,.,CASSSQVDGGYTF,TGTGCCAGCAGTTCACAGGTCGACGGGGGCTACACCTTC
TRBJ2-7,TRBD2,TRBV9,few,CASSASGRAGEQYF,TGTGCCAGCAGCGCTAGCGGGAGGGCTGGCGAGCAGTACTTC
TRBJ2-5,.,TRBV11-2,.,CASSPVGGGETQYF,TGTGCCAGCAGCCCGGTCGGAGGGGGCGAGACCCAGTACTTC
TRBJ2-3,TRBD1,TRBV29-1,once,CSATTGGSADTQYF,TGCAGCGCAACGACAGGGGGTTCGGCAGATACGCAGTATTTT
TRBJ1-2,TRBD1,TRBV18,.,CASSQGQDYGYTF,TGTGCCAGCTCACAGGGACAGGACTATGGCTACACCTTC
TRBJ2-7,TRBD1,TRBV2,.,CASSVQGNYEQYF,TGTGCCAGCTCTGTACAGGGGAACTACGAGCAGTACTTC
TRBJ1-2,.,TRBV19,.,CASSAQINYGYTF,TGTGCCAGTAGCGCACAGATTAACTATGGCTACACCTTC